The present TCR beta chain was sequenced within a study of shared clonotypes between healthy human individuals. General study findings and limits: Lower generation probabilities were found for non-shared clonotypes than for those shared by all four donors.

Note on this clone: Its target is unknown.

This CDR3 spans 14 amino acids. The germline V and J ends were trimmed by 5 bases and 3 bases, with 11 bases remaining between them. Germline loops: CDR1 SGHTA, CDR2 FQGNSA. Researchers ran the assay at a deep level. In the original analysis: ImmunoSEQ supplied junction-only sequences lacking quality scores, so filtering was different. This table comes from immunoSEQ multiplex PCR, and its TCRdb copy is limited to in-frame clones, with some not included. Clonal size and the V and J genes are those of that table, whereas D and trimming came from the DNA. The table includes roughly 1,000,000 clones, around 78% detected once.

The TCR sequence derives from a man aged 18 to 29 in good health. Some clones in this sample may be carry-over from other donors' samples. The chain uses TRBV7-2 and TRBJ1-5; possible D gene TRBD1, 6 bases. The sequenced sample was memory CD4+ T cells from PBMCs. Noted subset: CD45RA-negative fraction. CDR3 sequence (DNA): TGTGCCAGCAGCCTGACAGGAAACAATCAGCCCCAGCATTTT. It codes for CASSLTGNNQPQHF.